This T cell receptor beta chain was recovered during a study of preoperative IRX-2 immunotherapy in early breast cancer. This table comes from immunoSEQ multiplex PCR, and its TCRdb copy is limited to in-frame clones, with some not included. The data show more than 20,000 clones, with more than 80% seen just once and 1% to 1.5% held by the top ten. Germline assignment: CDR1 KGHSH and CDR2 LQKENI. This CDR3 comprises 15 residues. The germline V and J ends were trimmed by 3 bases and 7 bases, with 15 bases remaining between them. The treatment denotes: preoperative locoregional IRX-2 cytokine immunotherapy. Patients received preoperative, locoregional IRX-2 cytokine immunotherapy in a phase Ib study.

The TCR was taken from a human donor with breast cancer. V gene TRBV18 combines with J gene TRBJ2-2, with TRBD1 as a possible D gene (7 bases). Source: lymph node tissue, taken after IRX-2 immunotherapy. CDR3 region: CASSPGSRGNGELFF. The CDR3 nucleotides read TGTGCCAGCTCACCCGGGAGCAGGGGGAACGGGGAGCTGTTTTTT.